The 12 T cell receptor beta chains below come from one sample, sequenced in a study of cytomegalovirus exposure and HLA in healthy donors. Method: immunoSEQ multiplex PCR; TCRdb's copy keeps in-frame clones and lacks some. Here the sample spans 60,000 to 70,000 clones, approximately 90% being singletons. The sequencing input was PBMCs. The receptors shown here come from a woman younger than 30 in good health and CMV-seronegative.

This chain joins TRBV28 and TRBJ2-7, with 7 nucleotides matching TRBD2. The germline CDR1 and CDR2 sequences are MDHEN and SYDVKM. There are 12 residues in the CDR3. The J segment lost 3 bases and the V segment lost 7 bases, leaving 3 bases of the junction unmatched. This CDR3 reads CASTGLLYEQYF. The CDR3 bases are TGTGCCAGCACGGGACTACTCTACGAGCAGTACTTC.

The chain carries TRBV6-4 and TRBJ2-3, with D tentatively TRBD1 (6 bases). Germline loops: CDR1 MRHNA, CDR2 SNTAGT. This CDR3 spans 15 amino acids. Trimming took 4 bases from V and 0 from J, leaving 11 bases between them. Here the CDR3 DNA reads TGTGCCAGCAGTGCGACAGGAGCTAGCACAGATACGCAGTATTTT. This gives the protein CASSATGASTDTQYF.

V and J are TRBV10-3 and TRBJ2-1, with 10 bases lining up with TRBD2. Losses at the gene ends were 5 bases for V and 7 bases for J; bases not matched to a gene: 11. Per germline, CDR1 ENHRY and CDR2 SYGVKD. This CDR3 spans 16 amino acids. In DNA, the CDR3 is TGTGCCATCAGTCCAGAACTAGCGGGAACAGGAAATGAGCAGTTCTTC. As protein: CAISPELAGTGNEQFF.

The chain combines TRBV9 with TRBJ2-3, with no clear D. Trimming cost V 4 bases and J 2 bases, with 2 bases left between them. CDR1 is SGDLS and CDR2 is YYNGEE in the germline V gene. The CDR3 totals 11 residues. Written as DNA, the CDR3 is TGTGCCAGCAGCCTCACAGATACGCAGTATTTT. Amino acids: CASSLTDTQYF.

The chain is built from TRBV5-1 and TRBJ2-7, with TRBD1 identical over 7 bases. CDR3 size: 13 residues. Germline trimming cut 7 bases from V and 2 bases from J; bases unmatched to any gene: 6. Germline CDR1 SGHRS, CDR2 YFSETQ. CDR3 bases: TGCGCCAGCGGGCACGGGACAGCCTACGAGCAGTACTTC. As protein: CASGHGTAYEQYF. The full variable domain, rest sourced from reference TRBV5-1 and TRBJ2-7, is KAGVTQTPRYLIKTRGQQVTLSCSPISGHRSVSWYQQTPGQGLQFLFEYFSETQRNKGNFPGRFSGRQFSNSRSEMNVSTLELGDSALYLCASGHGTAYEQYFGPGTRLTVT.

This chain joins TRBV7-6 and TRBJ2-1; 11 bases are shared with TRBD1. This CDR3 contains 18 residues. V lost 5 bases and J lost 0; bases outside the gene matches: 9. The V gene's germline CDR1 is SGHVS and CDR2 FNYEAQ. For the CDR3, the DNA is TGTGCCAGCAGCACCGGGACAGGGGGTCCCAGCTCCTACAATGAGCAGTTCTTC. Translating it yields CASSTGTGGPSSYNEQFF.

This rearrangement joins TRBV27 to TRBJ2-7, with TRBD2 matching over 8 bases. CDR1 and CDR2 (germline): MNHEY, SMNVEV (reference sequence). The junction had 9 bases not matched to a gene; V was cut back by 3 bases and J by 2 bases. There are 16 residues in the CDR3. The CDR3 DNA reads as TGTGCCAGCAGTTTTACTCCTAGCGGGCGGACCTACGAGCAGTACTTC. Its translation is CASSFTPSGRTYEQYF.

J is TRBJ1-5 and V is TRBV6-5; 7 bases fit TRBD1. CDR1 and CDR2 (germline): MNHEY, SVGAGI. The CDR3 contains 13 residues. J gave up 5 bases and V 7 bases, and 5 bases lay outside the gene matches. The DNA of the CDR3 is TGTGCCAGCACAATAACAGGGGATCAGCCCCAGCATTTT. It codes for CASTITGDQPQHF.

The J gene is TRBJ1-6, the V gene TRBV5-6; maybe TRBD1 (5 bases). Trimming pared 0 bases from V and 2 bases from J, leaving 9 bases between. This CDR3 has 16 residues. Germline V gives CDR1 SGHDT, CDR2 YYEEEE. CDR3 nucleotides: TGTGCCAGCAGCTTGGACCAGGGCGCCTATAATTCACCCCTCCACTTT. Translated: CASSLDQGAYNSPLHF. Filled out from reference TRBV5-6 and TRBJ1-6, the complete variable domain reads DAGVTQSPTHLIKTRGQQVTLRCSPKSGHDTVSWYQQALGQGPQFIFQYYEEEERQRGNFPDRFSGHQFPNYSSELNVNALLLGDSALYLCASSLDQGAYNSPLHFGNGTRLTVT.

The rearrangement uses TRBV28 and TRBJ2-1; tentatively, D is TRBD2 (6 bases). CDR1 MDHEN and CDR2 SYDVKM come from the germline V gene. This CDR3 region has 13 residues. Deletions cut 6 bases from V and 10 bases from J, with 16 bases between. The CDR3 loop reads CASSPGPAGEQFF. The DNA for the CDR3 is TGTGCCAGCAGCCCCGGACCCGCGGGAGAGCAGTTCTTC.

The count of this clone is one. The chain couples TRBV5-6 to TRBJ1-2; D is perhaps TRBD1 (5 bases). This CDR3 is 15 amino acids long. The germline V gene encodes CDR1 SGHDT and CDR2 YYEEEE. V lost 0 bases and J 4 bases, leaving 13 bases between the germline ends. Here the CDR3 reads CASSLGSIGVYGYTF. The CDR3, as DNA: TGTGCCAGCAGCTTGGGGTCGATAGGGGTCTATGGCTACACCTTC.

The V call is TRBV5-8, the J call TRBJ1-5, with D maybe TRBD1 (6 bases). V was shortened by 0 bases and J by 9 bases, with 13 bases between the two germline ends. Germline lookup yields CDR1 SGHTS and CDR2 YDEGEE. The CDR3 totals 14 residues. Here the CDR3 reads CASSLVGGLGPQHF. Written as DNA, the CDR3 is TGTGCCAGCAGCTTGGTTGGGGGCCTGGGGCCCCAGCATTTT.